The 20 T cell receptor beta chains reported below all come from one sample, sequenced in a study of T cell responses to AZD1222 COVID-19 vaccine. The method was immunoSEQ multiplex PCR; TCRdb's version includes in-frame clones alone and lacks a portion of them. This table has hundreds of thousands of clones, 85% to 95% appearing once. This specimen was peripheral blood, taken 28 days after the second AZD1222 dose. All receptors come from an adult who received the AZD1222 COVID-19 vaccine.

The chain recombines TRBV5-6 with TRBJ2-7; TRBD1 aligns across 11 bases. Looked up from germline, CDR1 is SGHDT and CDR2 is YYEEEE. V was pared by 5 bases and J by 5 bases, with 9 bases of the junction left unmatched. This CDR3 is 15 amino acids long. The CDR3 DNA follows: TGTGCCAGCAGACTGCCGGGACAGGGGGTTCACGAGCAGTACTTC. As protein: CASRLPGQGVHEQYF.

The chain couples TRBV7-9 to TRBJ1-2, with D possibly being TRBD1 (6 bases). The V end was cut by 5 bases, the J end by 0 bases, with 13 bases between. This CDR3 region has 15 residues. CDR1 is SEHNR and CDR2 is FQNEAQ in the germline V gene (reference sequence). This chain's CDR3 is CASSALGQANYGYTF. The CDR3 nucleotides are TGTGCCAGCAGCGCCTTGGGACAAGCTAACTATGGCTACACCTTC.

The chain combines TRBV28 with TRBJ2-7; D not resolved. CDR1 is MDHEN and CDR2 is SYDVKM in the germline V gene. Deletions cut 6 bases from V and 3 bases from J, with 12 bases between. The CDR3 length is 13 residues. The CDR3 region has the DNA TGTGCCAGCAGCCCCGGACCTAGCTACGAGCAGTACTTC. This codes for CASSPGPSYEQYF.

The chain uses TRBV20-1 and TRBJ2-3; D is possibly TRBD1 or TRBD2 (6 bases each). Per the germline V gene, CDR1 is DFQATT and CDR2 is SNEGSKA (reference sequence). Trimming left V 3 bases short and J 6 bases short, with 10 bases between. The CDR3 has 12 amino acids. This chain's CDR3 is CSASRGGDTQYF. The DNA of the CDR3 is TGCAGTGCTAGTCGAGGGGGGGATACGCAGTATTTT.

This chain joins TRBV4-1 and TRBJ1-2; TRBD1 might be the D (6 bases). CDR1 is MGHRA, CDR2 YSYEKL, per germline. The CDR3 sequence is 16 residues long. Trimming removed 4 bases at V and 2 bases at J, with 17 bases between. The CDR3 sequence is CASSLRAGASNYGYTF. CDR3 bases: TGCGCCAGCAGCCTCCGAGCGGGGGCCTCGAACTATGGCTACACCTTC.

The genes are TRBV28 and TRBJ1-1, with 8 bases lining up with TRBD1. Germline values: CDR1 MDHEN, CDR2 SYDVKM. The ends lost 1 base at V and 5 bases at J; junction bases unmatched: 6. This CDR3 is 15 amino acids long. CDR3 amino acids: CASSLLLRGRTEAFF. CDR3 DNA: TGTGCCAGCAGTTTATTACTCAGGGGGCGAACTGAAGCTTTCTTT. Supplemented by reference TRBV28 and TRBJ1-1, the full variable domain reads DVKVTQSSRYLVKRTGEKVFLECVQDMDHENMFWYRQDPGLGLRLIYFSYDVKMKEKGDIPEGYSVSREKKERFSLILESASTNQTSMYLCASSLLLRGRTEAFFGQGTRLTVV.

The gene calls are TRBV21-1 and TRBJ2-2; the table's D call, TRBD1, was not checked against the DNA. TRBV21-1 is shown as a pseudogene. The CDR3 runs to 15 residues. The CDR3 region is CASSSTGDGTGELFF. The CDR3 coding sequence is TGTGCCAGCAGCTCGACAGGGGATGGCACCGGGGAGCTGTTTTTT.

The chain recombines TRBV6-5 with TRBJ2-2; D is possibly TRBD1 or TRBD2 (6 bases each). Trimming took 6 bases from V and 6 from J, leaving 17 bases between them. This CDR3 has 15 residues. Germline CDR1 is MNHEY and CDR2 is SVGAGI. The CDR3 protein is CASSRGQGIAGELFF. CDR3 bases: TGTGCCAGCAGCCGGGGGCAGGGCATCGCCGGGGAGCTGTTTTTT.

This chain connects TRBV11-1 to TRBJ1-1; 7 bases are shared with TRBD1. CDR3 size: 15 residues. J lost 7 bases, V lost 8 bases, and 16 bases had no gene match. Germline V gene data show CDR1 as SGHAT and CDR2 as FQDESV (reference sequence). CDR3 sequence (DNA): TGTGCCAGCCGACTCGGGAGGGGGCGCCGGGATGAAGCTTTCTTT. It codes for CASRLGRGRRDEAFF.

V and J are TRBV27 and TRBJ2-7; no clear D. Trimming pared 3 bases from V and 2 bases from J, leaving 11 bases between. Per the germline V gene, CDR1 is MNHEY and CDR2 is SMNVEV (reference sequence). CDR3 size: 14 residues. The CDR3 sequence: CASSLIGRTYEQYF. CDR3 nucleotide sequence: TGTGCCAGCAGTTTGATAGGGCGTACCTACGAGCAGTACTTC.

This sequence joins TRBV29-1 and TRBJ1-6; D gene ambiguous. The CDR3 extends over 13 amino acids. Trimming stripped 4 bases from V and 8 bases from J, with 12 bases between. Germline CDR1 and CDR2: SQVTM and ANQGSEA. The DNA for the CDR3 is TGCAGCGTTGGGGCATCCTGGGATTCACCCCTCCACTTT. Its translation is CSVGASWDSPLHF.

The chain employs TRBV5-1 and TRBJ2-7; 11 nucleotides match TRBD1. This CDR3 has 15 residues. The V and J ends lost 5 bases and 5 bases, in that order; junction bases with no gene match: 9. Germline lookup yields CDR1 SGHRS and CDR2 YFSETQ. The CDR3 here is CASSFTGTGGDEQYF. CDR3 bases: TGCGCCAGCAGTTTCACCGGGACAGGGGGGGACGAGCAGTACTTC.

This clone was seen only once. The chain combines TRBV28 with TRBJ2-7; D gene uncertain. The CDR3 sequence is 12 residues long. Per germline, CDR1 MDHEN and CDR2 SYDVKM. Trimming removed 2 bases from V and 3 bases from J, with 5 bases in between. The CDR3 loop is CASSLVFYEQYF. The CDR3 nucleotides read TGTGCCAGCAGTTTAGTCTTCTACGAGCAGTACTTC.

In this sample, this clone turned up once. The genes are TRBV24-1 and TRBJ1-5; 9 bases line up with TRBD1. CDR1 is KGHDR and CDR2 is SFDVKD in the germline V gene. The V and J ends lost 4 bases and 5 bases, in that order; junction bases with no gene match: 5. The CDR3 spans 15 residues. The CDR3 coding sequence is TGTGCCACCAGTGAAGGGACAGGGATCGATCAGCCCCAGCATTTT. Its protein product is CATSEGTGIDQPQHF.

This clone was detected once. The V call is TRBV6-5, the J call TRBJ2-7; TRBD1 matches 7 bases. The CDR3 covers 15 residues. Germline lookup yields CDR1 MNHEY and CDR2 SVGAGI. V was pared by 2 bases and J by 0 bases, with 4 bases of the junction left unmatched. CDR3 sequence reads: CASSYGGQFSYEQYF. The CDR3 bases are TGTGCCAGCAGTTACGGGGGACAGTTCTCCTACGAGCAGTACTTC.

The chain recombines TRBV28 with TRBJ2-1, with TRBD2 matching 13 bases. Trimming at V came to 6 bases and at J to 5 bases, leaving 4 bases not matched to a gene. The CDR3 is 15 residues long. Germline lookup yields CDR1 MDHEN and CDR2 SYDVKM. CDR3 region: CASSPGLAGNNEQFF. As DNA, the CDR3 is TGTGCCAGCAGCCCGGGACTAGCGGGAAACAATGAGCAGTTCTTC.

The J gene is TRBJ2-3, the V gene TRBV11-3; 11 bases fit TRBD1. The V gene end was trimmed by 5 bases and the J gene end by 5 bases; junction bases not matched to a gene: 6. The CDR3 sequence is 15 residues long. Germline V gives CDR1 SGHNT, CDR2 YENEEA. CDR3 sequence: CASSSGTGGIDTQYF. CDR3 nucleotides: TGTGCCAGCAGCAGCGGGACAGGGGGTATAGATACGCAGTATTTT.

The genes are TRBV28 and TRBJ1-1; 7 bases are shared with TRBD1. Trimming at V came to 8 bases and at J to 1 base, leaving 1 base not matched to a gene. This CDR3 is built from 12 residues. Germline loops: CDR1 MDHEN, CDR2 SYDVKM. CDR3 coding DNA: TGTGCCAGCCGGGACAGGAACACTGAAGCTTTCTTT. Protein: CASRDRNTEAFF.

In DNA form, the CDR3 reads TGTGCCAGCAGTGACGAAGATCAGCCCCAGCATTTT. Amino acid sequence: CASSDEDQPQHF. The chain uses TRBV2 and TRBJ1-5; D not resolved. The CDR3 has 12 amino acids. Germline CDR1 SNHLY, CDR2 FYNNEI. The ends were cut back, 3 bases at V and 5 bases at J, with 5 bases in the middle.

The rearrangement uses TRBV7-9 and TRBJ1-1; D perhaps matches TRBD1 (5 bases). Germline V gives CDR1 SEHNR, CDR2 FQNEAQ (reference sequence). The CDR3 spans 14 residues. Trimming took 1 base from V and 0 from J, leaving 6 bases between them. DNA of the CDR3: TGTGCCAGCAGCTTAGTAGGGGTGAACACTGAAGCTTTCTTT. Amino acid sequence: CASSLVGVNTEAFF. The variable domain in full, completed from reference TRBV7-9 and TRBJ1-1, reads DTGVSQNPRHKITKRGQNVTFRCDPISEHNRLYWYRQTLGQGPEFLTYFQNEAQLEKSRLLSDRFSAERPKGSFSTLEIQRTEQGDSAMYLCASSLVGVNTEAFFGQGTRLTVV.